This T cell receptor (beta chain) is from a study of blood T cell repertoires in COVID-19. Study-level background: Recovery meant two consecutive negative NP/OP PCR tests, professional clearance, or resolved symptoms.

Recruits, aged roughly 18 to 100 years, lived in 24 US areas. Cohort placement rested on clinical history that participants reported themselves. Original methodology: Estimation of nucleated cell counts relied on the amplification of reference gene primers. The repertoire was sequenced with immunoSEQ multiplex PCR; TCRdb's copy has only in-frame clones and lacks some. Clone size and V and J calls were adopted from that table, with D and trimming inferred from the DNA. The sample lists over 130,000 clones, about 87% occurring once. This CDR3 has 12 amino acids. V gave up 3 bases and J gave up 7 bases, with 12 bases separating them. Germline assignment: CDR1 GTSNPN and CDR2 SVGIG (reference sequence).

What was sequenced was PBMCs or T cells enriched from blood (not recorded which). This clonotype was obtained from a man aged 50-59 years in a cohort exposed to, infected with or recovered from COVID-19 (not recorded which). The chain couples TRBV30 to TRBJ1-1, with unresolved D. CDR3 DNA sequence: TGTGCCTGGAGCCCCGAGGGAGTTGAAGCTTTCTTT. This translates into CAWSPEGVEAFF.